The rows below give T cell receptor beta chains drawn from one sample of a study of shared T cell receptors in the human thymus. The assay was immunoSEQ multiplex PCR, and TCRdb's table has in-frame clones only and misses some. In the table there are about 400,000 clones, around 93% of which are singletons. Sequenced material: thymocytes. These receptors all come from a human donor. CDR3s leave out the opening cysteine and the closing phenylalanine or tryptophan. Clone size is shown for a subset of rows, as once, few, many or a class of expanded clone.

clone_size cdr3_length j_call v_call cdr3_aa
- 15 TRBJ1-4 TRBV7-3 ASSLRGTPATNEKLF
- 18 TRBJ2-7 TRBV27 ASSMLRGGTGGFHSYEQY
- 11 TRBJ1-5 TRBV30 AAGHGSNQPQH
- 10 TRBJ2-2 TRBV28 ASSLITGELF
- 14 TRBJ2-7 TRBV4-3 ASSQGRVPGSYEQY
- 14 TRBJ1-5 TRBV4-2 ASSQDDRVAYQPQH
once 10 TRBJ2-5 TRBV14 ATQEYQETQY
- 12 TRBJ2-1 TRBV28 ASSSRGVLDEQF
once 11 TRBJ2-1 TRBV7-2 ASSQGLDNEQF
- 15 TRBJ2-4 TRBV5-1 ASSLAGQGSAKNIQY
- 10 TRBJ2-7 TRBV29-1 SVYGRDYEQY
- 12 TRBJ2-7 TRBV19 ASSTQGGSYEQY
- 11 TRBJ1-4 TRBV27 ASRVATNEKLF
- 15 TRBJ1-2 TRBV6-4 ASSDSDRDDRDYGYT
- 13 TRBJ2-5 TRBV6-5 ASRTSPPGVETQY
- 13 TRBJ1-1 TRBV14 ASSRPGQRNTEAF
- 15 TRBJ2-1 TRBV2 ASSHPGSRERYNEQF
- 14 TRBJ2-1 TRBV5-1 ASSRTMGLADNEQF
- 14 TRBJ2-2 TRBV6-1 ASSEALQGYTGELF
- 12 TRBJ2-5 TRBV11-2 ASSLGLSQETQY
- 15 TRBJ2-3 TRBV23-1 ASSQGSSGSLTDTQY
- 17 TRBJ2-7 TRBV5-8 ASSRIPGQGAPAICEQY
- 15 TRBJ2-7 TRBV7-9 ASSPKGRPRRGYEQY
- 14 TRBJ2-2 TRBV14 ASSPQRESSTGELF
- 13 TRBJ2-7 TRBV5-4 ASSSIASGRSEQY
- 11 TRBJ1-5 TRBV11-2 ASSRDSNQPQH
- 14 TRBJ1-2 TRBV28 ASSLFPDRLADGYT
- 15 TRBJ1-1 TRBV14 ASSQVGADQPNTEAF
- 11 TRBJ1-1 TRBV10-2 ASGFRGATEAF